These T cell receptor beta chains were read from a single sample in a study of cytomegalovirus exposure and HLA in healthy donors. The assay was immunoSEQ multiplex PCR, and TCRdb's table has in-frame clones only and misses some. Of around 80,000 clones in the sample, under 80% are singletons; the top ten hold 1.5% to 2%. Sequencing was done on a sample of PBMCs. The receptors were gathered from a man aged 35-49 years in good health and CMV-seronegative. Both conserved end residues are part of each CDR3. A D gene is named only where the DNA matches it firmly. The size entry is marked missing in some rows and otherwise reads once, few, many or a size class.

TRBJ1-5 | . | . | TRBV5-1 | CASSLVALGGQPQHF | TGCGCCAGCAGCTTGGTGGCTCTGGGAGGACAGCCCCAGCATTTT
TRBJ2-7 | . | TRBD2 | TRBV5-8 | CASSSRTSGDSYEQYF | TGTGCCAGCAGCTCTAGGACTAGCGGAGATTCCTACGAGCAGTACTTC
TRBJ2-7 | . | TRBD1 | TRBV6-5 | CASSRGTVSYEQYF | TGTGCCAGCAGCCGAGGGACAGTCTCCTACGAGCAGTACTTC
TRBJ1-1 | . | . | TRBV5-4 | CASSLSGGTEAFF | TGTGCCAGCAGCTTGTCCGGGGGAACTGAAGCTTTCTTT
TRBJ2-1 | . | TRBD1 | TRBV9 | CASSGTGYNEQFF | TGTGCCAGCAGCGGGACAGGCTACAATGAGCAGTTCTTC
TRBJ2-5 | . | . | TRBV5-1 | CASSLARETQYF | TGCGCCAGCAGCTTGGCCCGGGAGACCCAGTACTTC
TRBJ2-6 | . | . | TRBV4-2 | CASSPGTGANVLTF | TGTGCCAGCAGCCCGGGGACTGGGGCCAACGTCCTGACTTTC
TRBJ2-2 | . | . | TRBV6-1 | CASKTANVGELFF | TGTGCCAGCAAGACAGCGAACGTCGGGGAGCTGTTTTTT
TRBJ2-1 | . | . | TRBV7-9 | CASSLSWTGWSYNEQFF | TGTGCCAGCAGCTTAAGTTGGACGGGATGGTCCTACAATGAGCAGTTCTTC
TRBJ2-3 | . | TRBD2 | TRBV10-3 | CATTKREGRADTQYF | TGTGCCACCACAAAGCGGGAGGGGAGGGCAGATACGCAGTATTTT
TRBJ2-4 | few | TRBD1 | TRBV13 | CASSSILDRDEENIQYF | TGTGCCAGCAGCTCAATTCTGGACAGGGACGAGGAAAACATTCAGTACTTC
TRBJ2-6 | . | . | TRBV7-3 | CASSLQQELLSGANVLTF | TGTGCCAGCAGCTTGCAACAGGAACTTCTCTCTGGGGCCAACGTCCTGACTTTC
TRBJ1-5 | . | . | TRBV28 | CASSRLGDQPQHF | TGTGCCAGCAGTCGATTAGGGGATCAGCCCCAGCATTTT
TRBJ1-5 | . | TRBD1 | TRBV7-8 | CASSAYRQGGNQPQHF | TGTGCCAGCAGCGCGTATCGACAGGGGGGCAATCAGCCCCAGCATTTT
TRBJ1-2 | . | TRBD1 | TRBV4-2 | CASSQLDRVFEGYTF | TGTGCCAGCAGCCAGCTGGACAGGGTTTTTGAAGGCTACACCTTC
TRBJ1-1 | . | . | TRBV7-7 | CASSLSKNTEAFF | TGTGCTAGCAGCTTGTCCAAGAACACTGAAGCTTTCTTT
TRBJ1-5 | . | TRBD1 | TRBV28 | CASSLTGASVYSNQPQHF | TGTGCCAGCAGCCTAACAGGGGCTTCGGTGTATAGCAATCAGCCCCAGCATTTT
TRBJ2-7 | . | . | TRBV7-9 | CASSLWPSEQYF | TGTGCCAGCAGCTTATGGCCTTCCGAGCAGTACTTC
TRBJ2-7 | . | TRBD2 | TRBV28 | CASSPAGVGSYEQYF | TGTGCCAGCAGTCCAGCGGGAGTGGGATCCTACGAGCAGTACTTC
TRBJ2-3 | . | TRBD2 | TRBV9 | CASSVTSASSTDTQYF | TGTGCCAGCAGCGTCACTAGCGCTTCTAGCACAGATACGCAGTATTTT
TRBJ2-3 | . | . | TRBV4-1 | CASSQAGLSTDTQYF | TGCGCCAGCAGCCAAGCGGGACTCAGCACAGATACGCAGTATTTT
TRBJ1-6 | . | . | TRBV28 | CASSSRGLVNSPLHF | TGTGCCAGCAGTTCCAGGGGTTTAGTTAATTCACCCCTCCACTTT
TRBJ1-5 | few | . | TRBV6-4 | CASSIEANQPQHF | TGTGCCAGCAGCATCGAAGCTAATCAGCCCCAGCATTTT
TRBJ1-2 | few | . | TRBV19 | CASSAKGGYGYTF | TGTGCCAGTTCGGCGAAAGGGGGCTATGGCTACACCTTC
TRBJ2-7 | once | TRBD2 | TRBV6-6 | CASRKGRENYEQYF | TGTGCCAGCAGGAAAGGGCGGGAGAACTACGAGCAGTACTTC
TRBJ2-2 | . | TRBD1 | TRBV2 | CASSSGTGFSGELFF | TGTGCCAGCAGTTCCGGGACAGGGTTTTCCGGGGAGCTGTTTTTT
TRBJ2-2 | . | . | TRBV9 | CASSVGGTHTGELFF | TGTGCCAGCAGCGTAGGGGGGACTCACACCGGGGAGCTGTTTTTT
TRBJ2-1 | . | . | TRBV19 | CASSIDWAGNEQFF | TGTGCCAGTAGTATAGACTGGGCGGGGAACGAGCAGTTCTTC
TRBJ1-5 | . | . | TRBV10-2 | CASSDDRTDQPQHF | TGCGCCAGCAGTGACGACAGGACCGATCAGCCCCAGCATTTT